These T cell receptor beta chains were read from a single sample in a study of memory CD8 T cells in hepatitis C reinfection. Sequencing used immunoSEQ multiplex PCR; TCRdb keeps in-frame clones, though not all of them. The sample lists a few hundred clones, about 70% seen once, with roughly 19% in the top ten. The source material was HCV tetramer-positive CD8+ T cells sorted from blood. These receptors were obtained from a man younger than 35 with hepatitis C virus infection. Each CDR3 is given with its conserved first and last residue. Each record gives: CDR3 DNA, CDR3 protein, clone size, V gene, J gene, D gene. D genes are given only for firm matches. Rows may omit the clone size; those that give it use once, few, many or a size class.

TGTGCCAGCAGCTTGGCCCGGGACAGGGAGCAGTTCTTC	CASSLARDREQFF	-	TRBV5-6	TRBJ2-1	TRBD1
TGTGCCAGTAGCACCGACAGGGGCACCTTCATGAACACTGAAGCTTTCTTT	CASSTDRGTFMNTEAFF	-	TRBV19	TRBJ1-1	TRBD1
TGTGCCAGCAGTGAAGGACAGGGGATCGGGGAGCTGTTTTTT	CASSEGQGIGELFF	-	TRBV2	TRBJ2-2	TRBD1
TGTGCCAGCAGCTTCGGACGACTAGAGAATGAGCAGTTCTTC	CASSFGRLENEQFF	-	TRBV5-6	TRBJ2-1	-
TGTGCCAGCAGCCATTCTAGCGTCGGGGAGCTGTTTTTT	CASSHSSVGELFF	-	TRBV4-2	TRBJ2-2	-
TGTGCCAGCAGCTCGCCCCGGGGGGAAGAGACCCAGTACTTC	CASSSPRGEETQYF	-	TRBV11-2	TRBJ2-5	TRBD2
TGTGCCAGCAGCGATGGACAGACTGAAAAACTGTTTTTT	CASSDGQTEKLFF	-	TRBV2	TRBJ1-4	-
TGTGCCAGCAGTCAGGGGACGGACCAAGAGACCCAGTACTTC	CASSQGTDQETQYF	-	TRBV6-5	TRBJ2-5	-
TGTGCCAGCAGCTTCGAGGTCACAGCGGGGGGGGGAGATACGCAGTATTTT	CASSFEVTAGGGDTQYF	-	TRBV11-2	TRBJ2-3	TRBD2
TGCAGCGTTCCCGCCGGGGGTGGCTACACCTTC	CSVPAGGGYTF	-	TRBV29-1	TRBJ1-2	-
TGCGCCAGCAGCCAAGACCCTGCAGGGTCTGGAAACACCATATATTTT	CASSQDPAGSGNTIYF	few	TRBV4-3	TRBJ1-3	-
TGTGCCAGCAGTTTAAGCCCCGGGACAGGGCACTATGGCTACACCTTC	CASSLSPGTGHYGYTF	-	TRBV28	TRBJ1-2	TRBD1
TGTGCCAGCAGCACTAGCCGGGGGGGGGCCGAGTTCTTC	CASSTSRGGAEFF	-	TRBV11-1	TRBJ2-1	TRBD2
TGCGCCAGCAGCCAACAGGCGGGTAGCGGGTCTCCGAATCTCGATACGCAGTATTTT	CASSQQAGSGSPNLDTQYF	-	TRBV4-1	TRBJ2-3	TRBD2
TGCAGCGTTGCCAGGGATTACAATGAGCAGTTCTTC	CSVARDYNEQFF	-	TRBV29-1	TRBJ2-1	-
TGTGCCAGCAGCCCCCGGGGTAGCGGGGGATACACAGATACGCAGTATTTT	CASSPRGSGGYTDTQYF	-	TRBV5-4	TRBJ2-3	TRBD2
TGTGCCAGTAGTACAACCGGGACAGGAATAAATCCCAATCAGCCCCAGCATTTT	CASSTTGTGINPNQPQHF	few	TRBV19	TRBJ1-5	TRBD1
TGTGCCAGCAGCGTAATCTCTAGCGGGGGTTTCACAGATACGCAGTATTTT	CASSVISSGGFTDTQYF	once	TRBV9	TRBJ2-3	TRBD2
TGTGCCAGCAGCAGGGAGGAGGGCACTGAAGCTTTCTTT	CASSREEGTEAFF	once	TRBV4-2	TRBJ1-1	-
TGTGCCAGCAGTTACTCCCAGGGAAGTGGCACCGGGGAGCTGTTTTTT	CASSYSQGSGTGELFF	-	TRBV6-6	TRBJ2-2	-
TGTGCCAGCAGCTCAACTCCGGGACTAGCGGGGGGCCCCACAGATACGCAGTATTTT	CASSSTPGLAGGPTDTQYF	-	TRBV5-8	TRBJ2-3	TRBD2
TGTGCCAGCAGTGGGCGGACTAGCGGAGAACCCTACGAGCAGTACTTC	CASSGRTSGEPYEQYF	few	TRBV2	TRBJ2-7	TRBD2
TGCGCCAGCAGCCAGTCAATTGGGGAGGGGGAGACCCAGTACTTC	CASSQSIGEGETQYF	-	TRBV4-3	TRBJ2-5	TRBD2
TGCGCCAGCAGGGGCGGGGGAGACAATGAGCAGTTCTTC	CASRGGGDNEQFF	-	TRBV10-2	TRBJ2-1	TRBD2
TGTGCCAGCAGTGAATTGGGGACAGGGGACTACGAGCAGTACTTC	CASSELGTGDYEQYF	-	TRBV6-1	TRBJ2-7	TRBD1
TGCGCCAGCAGCCAAGAGCCTACAGGGGTTGATGGCTACACCTTC	CASSQEPTGVDGYTF	-	TRBV4-3	TRBJ1-2	TRBD1
TGTGCCAGCAGCCAAGAATTAGGAGGTTGGGGCGAGCAGTACTTC	CASSQELGGWGEQYF	-	TRBV4-2	TRBJ2-7	-
TGCGCCAGCAGCCAAGAGCCAACGACTAGCGGGGGGGGAGATACGCAGTATTTT	CASSQEPTTSGGGDTQYF	few	TRBV4-3	TRBJ2-3	TRBD2
TGTGCCAGTAGTACACCAGGGGGCTGGGAGACCCAGTACTTC	CASSTPGGWETQYF	-	TRBV19	TRBJ2-5	TRBD1
TGTGCCAGCAGCTTGGAACAGGGGGCGGTCGATGGAAACACCATATATTTT	CASSLEQGAVDGNTIYF	hyperexpanded	TRBV5-4	TRBJ1-3	TRBD1
TGCGCCAGCAGCCAAGATTCAAGTACAGAACAAGAGACCCAGTACTTC	CASSQDSSTEQETQYF	few	TRBV4-1	TRBJ2-5	-
TGTGCCAGCAGCCCGAGGACTAGCGGGGAACCAGATACGCAGTATTTT	CASSPRTSGEPDTQYF	-	TRBV2	TRBJ2-3	TRBD2
TGCGCCAGCAGTCAATCAGCAGGGACTATCCACTTTAGCACAGATACGCAGTATTTT	CASSQSAGTIHFSTDTQYF	-	TRBV23-1	TRBJ2-3	TRBD2
TGCAGCGTTGAGATCGAGAGCTATAATTCACCCCTCCACTTT	CSVEIESYNSPLHF	-	TRBV29-1	TRBJ1-6	-
TGTGCCAGCAGCTTGGAACAGGGGGCGGTTGATGGAAACACCACATATTTT	CASSLEQGAVDGNTTYF	-	TRBV5-4	TRBJ1-3	TRBD1
TGTGCCGGCAGCCATACTAGACGGGAGGGCATAGGGCAGTTCTTC	CAGSHTRREGIGQFF	-	TRBV5-6	TRBJ2-1	TRBD2
TGTGCCAGCAGCCAAACGACTGGGTCGATGGATGAGCAGTTCTTC	CASSQTTGSMDEQFF	-	TRBV4-2	TRBJ2-1	-
TGTGCCAGCAGTCTCGCGCCGGGGGGCTGGGAGACCCAGTACTTC	CASSLAPGGWETQYF	-	TRBV27	TRBJ2-5	-
TGTGCCAGCTTCCTTTCCGGCACAGATACGCAGTATTTT	CASFLSGTDTQYF	few	TRBV2	TRBJ2-3	-
TGTGCCAGCACCTTGTCCACAGGGGAGCCTAACTATGGCTACACCTTC	CASTLSTGEPNYGYTF	-	TRBV28	TRBJ1-2	TRBD1
TGTGCCAGCATCCGACTAGCGGGGGAACACAATGAGCAGTTCTTC	CASIRLAGEHNEQFF	hyperexpanded	TRBV6-5	TRBJ2-1	TRBD2
TGTGCCAGCAGCTTAACCGGGACTAGCGGGAGTGCAGATACGCAGTATTTT	CASSLTGTSGSADTQYF	-	TRBV7-6	TRBJ2-3	TRBD2
TGTGCCAGCCATCTTTCCAGGAACACTGAAGCTTTCTTT	CASHLSRNTEAFF	few	TRBV28	TRBJ1-1	-
TGTGCCACCAGCACTCCGGGACAGGGGCCCGAAAAACTGTTTTTT	CATSTPGQGPEKLFF	few	TRBV15	TRBJ1-4	TRBD1
TGTGCCAGCAGTGCTGACAGGGGGCGGGAGACCCAGTACTTC	CASSADRGRETQYF	-	TRBV2	TRBJ2-5	TRBD1